This T cell receptor (beta chain) was sequenced in a study of shared clonotypes between healthy human individuals. Study observations and caveats: Sequencing depth was expected to affect clonotype sharing among donors.

From germline, CDR1 is MDHEN and CDR2 SYDVKM. The junction had 9 bases not matched to a gene; V was cut back by 4 bases and J by 16 bases. This CDR3 comprises 12 residues. Data came from immunoSEQ multiplex PCR; TCRdb stores just in-frame clones and leaves some out. The sample contains roughly 500,000 clones, 65% to 85% of which appear only once. On this clone: Its antigen remains unknown.

The TCR originated in a woman in her 40s in good health. Some clones in this sample may be carry-over from other donors' samples. Material for sequencing was PBMCs. This chain links TRBV28 with TRBJ2-1; 8 positions agree with TRBD2. The DNA of the CDR3 is TGTGCCAGCAGTTCTCCAGCGGGAGTAAACTTCTTC. Protein sequence: CASSSPAGVNFF.